This T cell receptor (beta chain) was obtained from a study of blood T cell repertoires in COVID-19. At the level of the study: Sites in the United States, Italy and Spain provided acute and convalescent COVID-19 samples. Sources were T cells, B-cell-depleted T cells, or PBMCs; the material itself was cDNA or gDNA.

Germline V gives CDR1 KGHSH, CDR2 LQKENI. V was pared by 2 bases and J by 6 bases, with 11 bases between. The CDR3 sequence is 13 residues long. Original data processing: Amplified reference gene primers provided the basis for estimating nucleated cell counts. This table comes from immunoSEQ multiplex PCR, and its TCRdb copy is limited to in-frame clones, with some not included. V, J and clone size are taken as reported in that table, and D and trimming were inferred from the DNA itself. The data contain 87,000 or so clones, over 80% of them singletons. The chain links TRBV18 to TRBJ2-7; perhaps TRBD1 as D (6 bases). The source of this sequence is an elderly man with acute or convalescent COVID-19. Material for sequencing was peripheral blood. The CDR3 reads CASSPRDNGEQYF. As DNA, the CDR3 is TGTGCCAGCTCACCAAGGGACAACGGCGAGCAGTACTTC.